These 3 T cell receptor beta chains originate from one sample sequenced in a study of blood T cell repertoires in COVID-19. Repertoires were generated with immunoSEQ multiplex PCR, while TCRdb's copy carries only in-frame clones and drops some. Of about 260,000 clones in the sample, approximately 88% are singletons; the top ten hold roughly a tenth. Input material: peripheral blood. These receptors all stem from a woman between 65 and 79 years old with COVID-19, enrolled during active disease.

The chain couples TRBV15 to TRBJ2-3, with a weak D call TRBD1 (6 bases). V gave up 8 bases and J gave up 0 bases, with 15 bases separating them. This CDR3 is 15 amino acids long. In germline, CDR1 is LNHNV, CDR2 YYDKDF (reference sequence). CDR3 sequence: CATQRGDTSTDTQYF. In DNA, the CDR3 is TGTGCCACCCAACGAGGGGACACAAGCACAGATACGCAGTATTTT.

V usage is TRBV28 and J usage is TRBJ1-2; 7 nucleotides agree with TRBD1. CDR3 length equals 13 residues. Trimming cost V 6 bases and J 2 bases; bases outside gene matches: 3. Germline V gene sequence: CDR1 MDHEN, CDR2 SYDVKM. This chain's CDR3 is CASSPRGNYGYTF. The CDR3 DNA reads TGTGCCAGCAGCCCCAGGGGGAACTATGGCTACACCTTC.

J is TRBJ1-1 and V is TRBV7-9, with no clear D. The germline V gene encodes CDR1 SEHNR and CDR2 FQNEAQ (reference sequence). Trimming took off 2 bases at V and 3 bases at J, with 16 bases between the two ends. There are 16 residues in the CDR3. The CDR3 reads CASSLFGGLLDTEAFF. The CDR3 coding sequence is TGTGCCAGCAGCTTATTCGGCGGGCTATTGGACACTGAAGCTTTCTTT.